The next 31 T cell receptor beta chains were all read from a single sample in a study of cytomegalovirus exposure and HLA in healthy donors. Only in-frame clones appear in the TCRdb table, and some are missing; sequencing was by immunoSEQ multiplex PCR. The table includes about 240,000 clones, 80% to 90% detected once. Sequencing was done on a sample of PBMCs. Every receptor here comes from a man between 18 and 35 years old in good health and CMV-seronegative.

The rearrangement uses TRBV7-2 and TRBJ2-1, with 8 nucleotides matching TRBD1. Germline CDR1 and CDR2: SGHTA and FQGNSA. V lost 3 bases, J lost 6 bases, and 7 bases stayed unmatched. The CDR3 runs 15 residues. CDR3 DNA sequence: TGTGCCAGCAGCTTCCAGACAGGGGCCCCCAATGAGCAGTTCTTC. Translation: CASSFQTGAPNEQFF.

This chain uses TRBV27 with TRBJ1-5; D unclear. CDR1 is MNHEY, CDR2 SMNVEV, per germline (reference sequence). The CDR3 spans 13 residues. The V and J ends lost 6 bases and 3 bases respectively, with 9 bases between them. CDR3 DNA sequence: TGTGCCAGCAGCCCAGGATACAATCAGCCCCAGCATTTT. This translates into CASSPGYNQPQHF.

This rearrangement joins TRBV10-3 to TRBJ1-3; D remains ambiguous. Trimming stripped 3 bases from V and 4 bases from J, with 10 bases between. In germline, CDR1 is ENHRY, CDR2 SYGVKD. The CDR3 has 14 residues. CDR3 protein: CAISDEGSGNTIYF. Written as DNA, the CDR3 is TGTGCCATCAGTGATGAGGGCTCAGGAAACACCATATATTTT.

The V call is TRBV28, the J call TRBJ2-1; 11 bases align to TRBD2. The CDR3 runs 16 residues. Germline V gene data show CDR1 as MDHEN and CDR2 as SYDVKM. The junction had 6 bases not matched to a gene; V was cut back by 4 bases and J by 4 bases. The CDR3 loop reads CASSSLTSGNYNEQFF. As DNA, the CDR3 is TGTGCCAGCAGTTCCCTGACTAGCGGGAATTACAATGAGCAGTTCTTC.

CDR3 DNA sequence: TGTGCCAGCAGAGCTAGGGTCAGGGGTGATCAGCCCCAGCATTTT. Protein: CASRARVRGDQPQHF. The rearrangement joins TRBV6-1 to TRBJ1-5; tentatively, D is TRBD1 (6 bases). The CDR3 is 15 residues long. CDR1 MNHNS and CDR2 SASEGT come from the germline V gene. The ends were cut back, 6 bases at V and 5 bases at J, with 17 bases in the middle.

This clone occurred once. This chain links TRBV6-5 with TRBJ2-3, with a tentative D call TRBD2 (6 bases). Trimming cost V 5 bases and J 6 bases, with 12 bases left between them. CDR1 is MNHEY and CDR2 is SVGAGI in the germline V gene. This CDR3 is 13 amino acids long. This chain's CDR3 is CASSGGTPDTQYF. DNA of the CDR3: TGTGCCAGCAGTGGAGGGACTCCCGATACGCAGTATTTT.

V gene TRBV27 combines with J gene TRBJ1-6; D remains unclear. Germline V gene data show CDR1 as MNHEY and CDR2 as SMNVEV (reference sequence). This CDR3 comprises 16 residues. Between the trimmed V and J ends, which lost 8 bases and 6 bases, there was a span of 20 bases. CDR3 DNA: TGTGCCAGCGGACCGGAGCGGACTTTCCCTAATTCACCCCTCCACTTT. Its protein is CASGPERTFPNSPLHF.

The chain links TRBV5-1 to TRBJ1-2; 7 bases fit TRBD1. Unmatched junction bases numbered 8, after V lost 4 bases and J lost 8 bases. Germline values: CDR1 SGHRS, CDR2 YFSETQ. This CDR3 spans 13 amino acids. The chain's CDR3 is CASSLRQGNGYTF. CDR3 nucleotide sequence: TGCGCCAGCAGCCTCCGACAGGGAAACGGCTACACCTTC.

The chain recombines TRBV28 with TRBJ1-2; D not resolved. CDR3 length equals 12 residues. V lost 7 bases and J lost 4, with 10 bases in between. Germline lookup yields CDR1 MDHEN and CDR2 SYDVKM. The CDR3 sequence: CASIGGFYGYTF. CDR3 DNA: TGTGCCAGCATAGGCGGATTCTATGGCTACACCTTC.

The CDR3 region has the DNA TGTGCCAGCAGATTTCCGGGACAGCTTATTTACGAGCAGTACTTC. Protein product: CASRFPGQLIYEQYF. This chain joins TRBV2 and TRBJ2-7, with 7 bases lining up with TRBD1. Trimming cost V 6 bases and J 4 bases; bases outside gene matches: 12. Germline assignment: CDR1 SNHLY and CDR2 FYNNEI. The CDR3 runs to 15 residues.

The genes are TRBV7-9 and TRBJ2-7; TRBD1 aligns across 7 bases. Germline-derived CDR1 and CDR2 are SEHNR and FQNEAQ (reference sequence). The CDR3 totals 13 residues. V was clipped by 5 bases and J by 3 bases; unmatched bases: 4. The CDR3 DNA is TGTGCCAGCAGCAGCGCAGGGGGCTACGAGCAGTACTTC. Its protein product is CASSSAGGYEQYF.

The chain employs TRBV27 and TRBJ2-7; possible D gene TRBD1, 6 bases. The germline V gene has CDR1 MNHEY and CDR2 SMNVEV (reference sequence). This CDR3 is 13 amino acids long. Trimming removed 5 bases at V and 4 bases at J, with 12 bases between. CDR3 nucleotide sequence: TGTGCCAGCAGTGTTGGACAGTCTTACGAGCAGTACTTC. Amino acid sequence: CASSVGQSYEQYF.

This chain joins TRBV28 and TRBJ2-7, with 7 bases matching TRBD1. The J segment lost 9 bases and the V segment lost 4 bases, leaving 15 bases of the junction unmatched. CDR1 and CDR2 from the germline V gene are MDHEN and SYDVKM. The CDR3 runs to 15 residues. CDR3 loop: CASSSVDRVAVGQYF. The CDR3 DNA sequence: TGTGCCAGCAGTTCCGTCGACAGGGTCGCGGTCGGGCAGTACTTC.

Many counts were recorded for this clone. Other DNA sequences in the same sample also yield this CDR3. This chain links TRBV2 with TRBJ1-5; D not certain. V lost 6 bases to trimming and J lost 0 bases, with 6 bases between them. This CDR3 has 13 residues. The germline CDR1 and CDR2 sequences are SNHLY and FYNNEI. The CDR3 loop is CASRRDSNQPQHF. CDR3 nucleotides: TGTGCCAGCAGACGGGATAGCAATCAGCCCCAGCATTTT. Looking up the rest from reference TRBV2 and TRBJ1-5 gives the full variable domain: EPEVTQTPSHQVTQMGQEVILRCVPISNHLYFYWYRQILGQKVEFLVSFYNNEISEKSEIFDDQFSVERPDGSNFTLKIRSTKLEDSAMYFCASRRDSNQPQHFGDGTRLSIL.

The rearrangement links TRBV9 to TRBJ2-1; TRBD2 is a possible D gene (5 bases). Germline V gene data show CDR1 as SGDLS and CDR2 as YYNGEE. The CDR3 totals 19 residues. V was trimmed by 0 bases and J by 0 bases, leaving 19 bases between them. CDR3 bases: TGTGCCAGCAGCGTAGCGTTGTCGACTAAACTAAACTCCTACAATGAGCAGTTCTTC. Residues: CASSVALSTKLNSYNEQFF.

The gene calls are TRBV9 and TRBJ2-1, with a possible D match to TRBD2 (6 bases). V was pared by 3 bases and J by 8 bases, with 21 bases between. The CDR3 consists of 16 residues. Germline V gene lookup returns CDR1 SGDLS and CDR2 YYNGEE. The CDR3 sequence is CASSESGSAFGDEQFF. The CDR3 DNA sequence: TGTGCCAGCAGCGAGAGCGGGTCGGCCTTTGGTGATGAGCAGTTCTTC.

The rearrangement uses TRBV10-3 and TRBJ1-2; D perhaps matches TRBD1 (5 bases). The CDR3 loop spans 14 amino acids. V was pared by 8 bases and J by 7 bases, with 20 bases between. Germline CDR1 is ENHRY and CDR2 is SYGVKD. CDR3 protein: CAIGGDGYSGGYTF. The CDR3 bases are TGTGCCATCGGGGGGGACGGATACTCTGGTGGCTACACCTTC.

V usage is TRBV7-9 and J usage is TRBJ1-5; D not resolved. Germline V gene data show CDR1 as SEHNR and CDR2 as FQNEAQ (reference sequence). CDR3 size: 12 residues. V dropped 1 base and J dropped 7 bases, with 5 bases sitting between them. CDR3 residues: CASSLGPQPQHF. Here the CDR3 DNA reads TGTGCCAGCAGCTTAGGTCCGCAGCCCCAGCATTTT.

J is TRBJ2-5 and V is TRBV4-1; 7 bases agree with TRBD1. Germline V gives CDR1 MGHRA, CDR2 YSYEKL. The CDR3 length is 16 residues. J lost 4 bases, V lost 4 bases, and 12 bases had no gene match. CDR3 residues: CASSRVPDRALETQYF. The CDR3, as DNA: TGCGCCAGCAGCCGGGTTCCAGACAGGGCCTTAGAGACCCAGTACTTC.

This chain connects TRBV18 to TRBJ2-3, with a tentative D call TRBD2 (6 bases). Trimming removed 5 bases from V and 6 bases from J, with 18 bases in between. CDR3 length: 15 residues. Germline V lookup: CDR1 KGHSH, CDR2 LQKENI. CDR3 in DNA: TGTGCCAGCTCAAAGGAGGGCCCCGGGCTGGATACGCAGTATTTT. It yields the protein CASSKEGPGLDTQYF.

This clone has just one count. The chain is built from TRBV15 and TRBJ1-5, with 8 nucleotides matching TRBD1. The length of the CDR3 is 15 residues. After removal of 4 bases from V and 0 bases from J, the junction contained 2 bases not matched to a gene. Germline V gene lookup returns CDR1 LNHNV and CDR2 YYDKDF (reference sequence). CDR3 nucleotide sequence: TGTGCCACCAGCACGGGACAGGATAGCAATCAGCCCCAGCATTTT. It is translated as CATSTGQDSNQPQHF.

This chain links TRBV5-4 with TRBJ2-7; 7 nucleotides line up with TRBD2. With 4 bases clipped from V and 6 bases from J, the junction kept 13 bases outside the gene matches. There are 15 residues in the CDR3. Germline values: CDR1 SGHNT, CDR2 YYREEE (reference sequence). DNA of the CDR3: TGTGCCAGCAGCAACCGGACTAGAACGTCGGGCGAGCAGTACTTC. It is translated as CASSNRTRTSGEQYF.

The V call is TRBV5-4, the J call TRBJ1-2, with 11 positions matching TRBD1. Germline trimming cut 4 bases from V and 6 bases from J; bases unmatched to any gene: 2. From germline, CDR1 is SGHNT and CDR2 YYREEE (reference sequence). CDR3 length: 13 amino acids. CDR3 sequence: CASSPDRGHGYTF. The CDR3 region has the DNA TGTGCCAGCAGCCCGGACAGGGGGCATGGCTACACCTTC.

This chain uses TRBV14 with TRBJ2-7; D gene unclear. V gave up 4 bases and J gave up 6 bases, with 7 bases separating them. Germline V gene lookup returns CDR1 SGHDN and CDR2 FVKESK. The CDR3 totals 11 residues. CDR3 coding DNA: TGTGCCAGCAGCCCTGGGCGCGAGCAGTACTTC. This sequence encodes CASSPGREQYF.

This clone has just a few counts. The rearrangement links TRBV6-1 to TRBJ2-1, with TRBD2 matching over 11 bases. Looked up from germline, CDR1 is MNHNS and CDR2 is SASEGT. Germline trimming cut 4 bases from V and 4 bases from J; bases unmatched to any gene: 6. There are 16 residues in the CDR3. DNA of the CDR3: TGTGCCAGCAGTGTTACCGGGACTAGCGGATACAATGAGCAGTTCTTC. This translates into CASSVTGTSGYNEQFF.

V is TRBV15 and J is TRBJ2-5; D gene unclear. Germline lookup yields CDR1 LNHNV and CDR2 YYDKDF (reference sequence). Trimming shortened V by 0 bases and J by 6 bases, and 11 bases separated the two germline ends. CDR3 length: 14 amino acids. The CDR3 region has the DNA TGTGCCACCAGCAGAGATTTTAGTGTAAAGACCCAGTACTTC. It translates to CATSRDFSVKTQYF.

The rearrangement links TRBV4-3 to TRBJ2-1, with D hard to call. The CDR3 sequence is 14 residues long. Trimming removed 0 bases from V and 14 bases from J, with 17 bases in between. Germline CDR1 is LGHNA and CDR2 is YSLEER. The CDR3 loop is CASSQDVRVSSKFF. The CDR3 DNA reads as TGCGCCAGCAGCCAAGATGTGAGAGTGTCATCTAAGTTCTTC.

Comments on this clone: Other DNA sequences in the same sample also yield this CDR3. The rearrangement uses TRBV29-1 and TRBJ2-3; 14 nucleotides line up with TRBD2. The CDR3 covers 14 residues. Germline assignment: CDR1 SQVTM and CDR2 ANQGSEA. The ends lost 6 bases at V and 1 base at J; junction bases unmatched: 0. CDR3 residues: CSVGLAGGTDTQYF. CDR3 sequence (DNA): TGCAGCGTGGGACTAGCGGGGGGCACAGATACGCAGTATTTT.

In DNA, the CDR3 is TGTGCCAGCAGCCTGGACACCCCGAACACTGAAGCTTTCTTT. It translates to CASSLDTPNTEAFF. V and J are TRBV7-6 and TRBJ1-1; D might be TRBD1 (5 bases). Germline loops: CDR1 SGHVS, CDR2 FNYEAQ. CDR3 length: 14 residues. The V end lost 5 bases, the J end lost 1 base, and 11 bases lay between the germline ends.

This chain uses TRBV30 with TRBJ2-7; tentative D call: TRBD2 (5 bases). CDR1 GTSNPN and CDR2 SVGIG come from the germline V gene (reference sequence). This CDR3 is built from 12 residues. With 2 bases removed from V and 6 bases from J, the gap between germline ends came to 11 bases. The CDR3 here is CAWSPTGFEQYF. Written as DNA, the CDR3 is TGTGCCTGGAGTCCGACGGGGTTCGAGCAGTACTTC.

This sequence joins TRBV28 and TRBJ2-7; the D gene is possibly TRBD1 (6 bases). The CDR3 spans 13 residues. The germline CDR1 and CDR2 sequences are MDHEN and SYDVKM. V gave up 7 bases and J gave up 1 base, with 11 bases separating them. The CDR3: CASTRDTSYEQYF. The CDR3 DNA reads as TGTGCCAGCACCCGGGACACTTCCTACGAGCAGTACTTC.